This T cell receptor beta chain was observed in a study of shared clonotypes between healthy human individuals. Study overall: Each donor's CD4 naive and CD4 memory cells filled three plates apiece, CD8 naive two, and CD8 memory one.

Deletions cut 8 bases from V and 6 bases from J, with 11 bases between. This CDR3 contains 12 residues. Germline CDR1 and CDR2: LNHNV and YYDKDF (reference sequence). Generated by immunoSEQ multiplex PCR, the TCRdb table keeps only in-frame clones and is missing some. The data contain some 1,400,000 clones, 95% to 97% of them singletons. The material sequenced was naive CD4+ T cells sorted from blood. Subset indicated: CD45RA+ positively selected. The receptor's source is a man younger than 45 in good health. The rearrangement links TRBV15 to TRBJ1-5; D is ambiguous. The CDR3 bases are TGTGCCACCGGTCAACGGCTTCAGCCCCAGCATTTT. It specifies CATGQRLQPQHF.